The 10 T cell receptor beta chains in this list originate from one sample, sequenced in a study of T cell repertoires in cytomegalovirus infection. Each CDR3 protein gets one entry after TCRdb re-called the reads with MiXCR. The sample has approximately 83,000 distinct CDR3 sequences, around 25% seen once; the top ten hold about half. Antigens of these TCRs are unknown. Here the sequenced sample was CD8+ T cells from cultured PBMCs, taken from culture after CMV antigen stimulation. These receptors were collected from a human donor in good health (CMV status not recorded). Some clones in this sample may be carry-over from other donors' samples.

This clonotype was detected many times. The CDR3 DNA is TGTGCCAGCAGTTCCGTTGAGTCAGGGGGTGGTACTAACTATGGCTACACCTTC. Its protein product is CASSSVESGGGTNYGYTF. The V gene is TRBV28, the J gene TRBJ1-2; 7 bases line up with TRBD1. Trimming at V came to 4 bases and at J to 0 bases, leaving 14 bases not matched to a gene. The CDR3 is made up of 18 amino acids. Germline lookup yields CDR1 MDHEN and CDR2 SYDVKM.

This clonotype was found many times. The chain combines TRBV7-2 with TRBJ2-3; 9 nucleotides agree with TRBD2. With V trimmed by 4 bases and J by 1 base, 9 bases remained unmatched. CDR3 length: 17 residues. The germline V gene has CDR1 SGHTA and CDR2 FQGNSA. The CDR3 protein is CASSSDPWTSGTDTQYF. CDR3 bases: TGTGCCAGCAGCTCAGACCCCTGGACTAGCGGCACAGATACGCAGTATTTT. Full variable domain (rest looked up from reference TRBV7-2 and TRBJ2-3): GAGVSQSPSNKVTEKGKDVELRCDPISGHTALYWYRQSLGQGLEFLIYFQGNSAPDKSGLPSDRFSAERTGGSVSTLTIQRTQQEDSAVYLCASSSDPWTSGTDTQYFGPGTRLTVL.

This clonotype was detected only once. A read error may explain this, as a much larger clone is one base away. The rearrangement uses TRBV12-3 or TRBV12-4 and TRBJ1-5; 8 nucleotides match TRBD1. The ends lost 5 bases at V and 3 bases at J; junction bases unmatched: 6. The CDR3 is 15 amino acids. CDR3 sequence reads: CASSLDRGNNQPQHF. The CDR3 nucleotides are TGTGCCAGCAGTCTAGACAGGGGCAACAATCAGCCCCAGCATTTT.

This clonotype has more than one count but fewer than ten. The V gene is TRBV30, the J gene TRBJ2-1; 9 nucleotides line up with TRBD2. Per the germline V gene, CDR1 is GTSNPN and CDR2 is SVGIG (reference sequence). The CDR3 contains 18 residues. The CDR3 sequence: CAGAGGTSPPSRYNEQFF. CDR3 nucleotide sequence: TGTGCGGGTGCGGGTGGGACTAGCCCCCCATCGAGATACAATGAGCAGTTCTTC.

J is TRBJ2-7 and V is TRBV5-4; TRBD1 is a possible D gene (6 bases). This CDR3 spans 15 amino acids. CDR1 and CDR2 from the germline V gene are SGHNT and YYREEE (reference sequence). V dropped 3 bases and J dropped 4 bases, with 17 bases sitting between them. In DNA, the CDR3 is TGTGCCAGCAGCTCGGACAGATCGGGGTTGTACGAGCAGTACTTC. Translation gives CASSSDRSGLYEQYF.

The V call is TRBV20-1, the J call TRBJ2-3; 12 nucleotides match TRBD2. Germline trimming cut 3 bases from V and 3 bases from J; bases unmatched to any gene: 7. The CDR3 contains 16 residues. Germline-derived CDR1 and CDR2 are DFQATT and SNEGSKA (reference sequence). The chain's CDR3 is CSASILAGGRTDTQYF. The DNA for the CDR3 is TGCAGTGCTAGTATCCTAGCGGGGGGGAGGACAGATACGCAGTATTTT.

V gene TRBV7-6 combines with J gene TRBJ2-5, with D perhaps matching TRBD1 (6 bases). The V gene lost 5 bases and the J gene lost 3 bases, with 10 bases spanning the gap. The CDR3 contains 13 residues. Per the germline V gene, CDR1 is SGHVS and CDR2 is FNYEAQ. The CDR3: CASSVDSKETQYF. CDR3 nucleotides: TGTGCCAGCAGCGTGGACAGCAAAGAGACCCAGTACTTC.

The V and J genes are TRBV7-9 and TRBJ2-2; 7 nucleotides line up with TRBD2. This CDR3 has 15 residues. Trimming at V came to 6 bases and at J to 3 bases, leaving 7 bases not matched to a gene. CDR1 and CDR2 (germline): SEHNR, FQNEAQ (reference sequence). Here the CDR3 DNA reads TGTGCCAGCAGTTCAAGCGGGGTTTACACCGGGGAGCTGTTTTTT. It codes for CASSSSGVYTGELFF.

The V and J genes are TRBV6-1 and TRBJ1-1; TRBD1 might be the D (6 bases). V was pared by 5 bases and J by 4 bases, with 14 bases between. The CDR3 spans 14 residues. Germline V gene sequence: CDR1 MNHNS, CDR2 SASEGT. The CDR3 sequence is CASSSVTGRTEAFF. As DNA, the CDR3 is TGTGCCAGCAGTTCCGTAACAGGGCGCACTGAAGCTTTCTTT.

In the case of this clonotype: Since a much larger clone is just one base distant, this may be a read error. This rearrangement joins TRBV7-2 to TRBJ2-2; D perhaps matches TRBD2 (6 bases). This CDR3 is built from 15 residues. In germline, CDR1 is SGHTA, CDR2 FQGNSA. The CDR3 DNA follows: TGTGCCAGCAGCCCGTACCTGGGAGGCACCAGGGAGCTGTTTTTT. This encodes CASSPYLGGTRELFF.